These T cell receptor beta chains were read from a single sample in a study of T cells in Graves' hyperthyroidism and ophthalmopathy. TCRdb ran MiXCR on the multiplex PCR reads and lists one entry per CDR3 protein. The profile covers 350,000 to 400,000 distinct CDR3 sequences, with 15% appearing a single time and less than 35% taken by the ten largest. Sequencing was performed on blood. These TCRs come from a young woman with Graves' hyperthyroidism. The CDR3 runs from the conserved cysteine through the conserved F or W. The order of the fields is D gene, clone size, J gene, V gene, CDR3 DNA, CDR3 protein. The D gene is left open where the match is weak. Clone size appears in some rows only: once, few, many, or a class for an expanded clone.

.	.	TRBJ1-5	TRBV20-1	TGCAGTGCTAGAGATTTGCAGGGGAGGAATCAGCCCCAGCATTTT	CSARDLQGRNQPQHF
.	many	TRBJ1-4	TRBV28	TGTGCCAGCAGCTCCGACCGACGAGAAAAACTGTTTTTT	CASSSDRREKLFF
.	many	TRBJ2-7	TRBV6-2/TRBV6-3	TGTGCCAGCAGCTTACGGGACGGCTACGAGCAGTACTTC	CASSLRDGYEQYF
.	.	TRBJ1-5	TRBV12-3/TRBV12-4	TGTGCCAGCAGTCTCACAGGGAGTCAGCCCCAGCATTTT	CASSLTGSQPQHF
.	.	TRBJ1-1	TRBV6-6	TGTGCCAGCAGTTATCCCGGGGGAAAAGAAGCTTTCTTT	CASSYPGGKEAFF
TRBD2	.	TRBJ2-5	TRBV5-1	TGCGCCAGCAACCCTAGCGGCGAAGAGACCCAGTACTTC	CASNPSGEETQYF
TRBD2	.	TRBJ2-7	TRBV9	TGTGCCAGCAGCGTGGGACTAGCGGGAGATACCTACGAGCAGTACTTC	CASSVGLAGDTYEQYF
.	many	TRBJ2-1	TRBV9	TGTGCCAGCAGCGTTGGCGCCAGCGGGACAAATGAGCAGTTCTTC	CASSVGASGTNEQFF
.	.	TRBJ2-5	TRBV9	TGTGCCAGCATCTGCGGGGTGGGAGAGACCCAGTACTTC	CASICGVGETQYF
.	few	TRBJ2-5	TRBV29-1	TGCAGCGTTGACAGCTACCAAGAGACCCAGTACTTC	CSVDSYQETQYF
.	few	TRBJ1-1	TRBV29-1	TGCAGCGTTGAGGAGGGGTCCACGGTGGTGAACACTGAAGCTTTCTTT	CSVEEGSTVVNTEAFF
.	few	TRBJ1-2	TRBV20-1	TGCAGTGCTAGAGATATGGGCTACACCTTC	CSARDMGYTF
TRBD1	many	TRBJ2-3	TRBV28	TGTGCCAGCAGAAAACAGGGGGGTCACACGGCAGATACGCAGTATTTT	CASRKQGGHTADTQYF
.	many	TRBJ2-3	TRBV5-1	TGCGCCAGCAGTCCCAGCGGATCCACAGATACGCAGTATTTT	CASSPSGSTDTQYF
TRBD2	many	TRBJ2-3	TRBV7-2	TGTGCCAGCAGCTTAGCGCTCGGGGGGGGAGATACGCAGTATTTT	CASSLALGGGDTQYF
TRBD1	many	TRBJ2-1	TRBV28	TGTGCCAGCAGAGACCAAGACAGGGTCTACAATGAGCAGTTCTTC	CASRDQDRVYNEQFF
TRBD1	few	TRBJ1-2	TRBV6-2/TRBV6-3	TGTGCCAGCAGTCGTCCCCCAGGGGGCGCGACGGGAAGTGGCTACACCTTC	CASSRPPGGATGSGYTF
TRBD1	many	TRBJ2-7	TRBV20-1	TGCAGTGCTGGGGGTGGGACAGGGATAAACGAGCAGTACTTC	CSAGGGTGINEQYF